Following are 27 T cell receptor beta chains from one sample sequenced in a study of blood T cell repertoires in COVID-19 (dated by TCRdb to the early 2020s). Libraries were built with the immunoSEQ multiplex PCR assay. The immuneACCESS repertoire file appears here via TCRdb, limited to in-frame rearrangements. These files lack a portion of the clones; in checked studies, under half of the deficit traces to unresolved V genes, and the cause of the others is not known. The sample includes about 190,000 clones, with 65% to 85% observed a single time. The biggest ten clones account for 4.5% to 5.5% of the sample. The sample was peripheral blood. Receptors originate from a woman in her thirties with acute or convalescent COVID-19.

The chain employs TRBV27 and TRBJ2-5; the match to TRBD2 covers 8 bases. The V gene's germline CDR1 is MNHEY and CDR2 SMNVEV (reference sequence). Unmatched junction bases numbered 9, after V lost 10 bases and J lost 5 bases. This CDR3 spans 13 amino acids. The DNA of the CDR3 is TGTGCCACCCGTCGGGAGGGCGGGGAGACCCAGTACTTC. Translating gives CATRREGGETQYF.

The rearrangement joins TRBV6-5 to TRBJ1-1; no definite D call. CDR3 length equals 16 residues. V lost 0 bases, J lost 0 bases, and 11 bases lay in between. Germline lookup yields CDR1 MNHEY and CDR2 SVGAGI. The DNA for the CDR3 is TGTGCCAGCAGTTACTCGTATGCAGGCATGAACACTGAAGCTTTCTTT. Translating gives CASSYSYAGMNTEAFF.

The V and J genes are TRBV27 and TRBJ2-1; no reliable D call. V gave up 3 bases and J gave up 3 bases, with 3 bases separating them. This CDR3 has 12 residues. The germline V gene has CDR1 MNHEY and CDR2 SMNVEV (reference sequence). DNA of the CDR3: TGTGCCAGCAGTTTTAGCTACAATGAGCAGTTCTTC. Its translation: CASSFSYNEQFF.

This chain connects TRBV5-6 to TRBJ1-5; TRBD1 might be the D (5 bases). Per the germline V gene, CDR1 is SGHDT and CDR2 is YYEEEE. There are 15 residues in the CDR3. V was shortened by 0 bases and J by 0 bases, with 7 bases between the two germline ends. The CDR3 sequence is CASSLGTLSNQPQHF. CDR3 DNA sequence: TGTGCCAGCAGCTTGGGGACACTTAGCAATCAGCCCCAGCATTTT.

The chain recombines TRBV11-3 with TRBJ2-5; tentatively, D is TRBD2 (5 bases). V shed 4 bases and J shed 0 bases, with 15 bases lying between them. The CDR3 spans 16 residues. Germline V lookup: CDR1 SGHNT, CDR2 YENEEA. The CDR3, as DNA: TGTGCCAGCAGCTCCCCTCGGGGAGAGGACCAAGAGACCCAGTACTTC. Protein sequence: CASSSPRGEDQETQYF.

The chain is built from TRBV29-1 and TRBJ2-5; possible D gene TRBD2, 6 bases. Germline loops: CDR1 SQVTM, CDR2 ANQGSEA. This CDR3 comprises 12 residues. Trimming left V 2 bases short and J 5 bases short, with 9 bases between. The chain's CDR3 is CSVELAGETQYF. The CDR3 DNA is TGCAGCGTTGAACTCGCGGGGGAGACCCAGTACTTC.

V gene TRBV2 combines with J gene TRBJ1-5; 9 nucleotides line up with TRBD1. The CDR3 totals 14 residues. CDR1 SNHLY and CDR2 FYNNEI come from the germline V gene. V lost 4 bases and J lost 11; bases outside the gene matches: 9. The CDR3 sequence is CASSGGDRVIAQHF. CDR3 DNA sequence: TGTGCCAGCAGTGGAGGGGACAGGGTTATCGCCCAGCATTTT.

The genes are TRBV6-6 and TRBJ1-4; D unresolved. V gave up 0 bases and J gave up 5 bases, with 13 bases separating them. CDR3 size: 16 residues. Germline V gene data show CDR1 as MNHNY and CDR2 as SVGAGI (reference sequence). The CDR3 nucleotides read TGTGCCAGCAGTTACTCGAATCGAGGTACAAATGAAAAACTGTTTTTT. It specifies CASSYSNRGTNEKLFF.

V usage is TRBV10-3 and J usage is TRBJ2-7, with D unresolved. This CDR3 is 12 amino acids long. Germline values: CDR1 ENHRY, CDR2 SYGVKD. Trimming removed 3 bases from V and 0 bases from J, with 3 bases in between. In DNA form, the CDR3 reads TGTGCCATCAGTGAATACTCCTACGAGCAGTACTTC. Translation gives CAISEYSYEQYF.

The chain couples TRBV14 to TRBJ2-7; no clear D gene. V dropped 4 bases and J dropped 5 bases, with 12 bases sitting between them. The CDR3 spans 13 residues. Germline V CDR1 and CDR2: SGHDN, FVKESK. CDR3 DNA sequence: TGTGCCAGCAGCCCCGAACTGTTCCACGAGCAGTACTTC. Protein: CASSPELFHEQYF.

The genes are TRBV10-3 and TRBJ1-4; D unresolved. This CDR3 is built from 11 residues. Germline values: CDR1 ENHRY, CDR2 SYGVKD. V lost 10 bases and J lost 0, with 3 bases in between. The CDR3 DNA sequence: TGTGCCACGGCAACTAATGAAAAACTGTTTTTT. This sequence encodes CATATNEKLFF.

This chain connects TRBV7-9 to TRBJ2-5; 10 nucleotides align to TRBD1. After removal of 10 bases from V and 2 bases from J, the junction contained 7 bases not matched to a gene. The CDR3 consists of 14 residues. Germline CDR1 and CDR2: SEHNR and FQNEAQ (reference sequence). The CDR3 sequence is CATRQGANQETQYF. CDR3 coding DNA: TGTGCCACCAGACAGGGGGCAAATCAAGAGACCCAGTACTTC. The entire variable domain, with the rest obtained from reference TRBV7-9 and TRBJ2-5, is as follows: DTGVSQNPRHKITKRGQNVTFRCDPISEHNRLYWYRQTLGQGPEFLTYFQNEAQLEKSRLLSDRFSAERPKGSFSTLEIQRTEQGDSAMYLCATRQGANQETQYFGPGTRLLVL.

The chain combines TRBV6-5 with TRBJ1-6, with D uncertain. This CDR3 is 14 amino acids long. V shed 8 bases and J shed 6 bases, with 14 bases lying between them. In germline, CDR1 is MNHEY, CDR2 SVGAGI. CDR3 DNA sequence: TGTGCCAGCTCCACGGGCGGGATTAATTCACCCCTCCACTTT. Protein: CASSTGGINSPLHF.

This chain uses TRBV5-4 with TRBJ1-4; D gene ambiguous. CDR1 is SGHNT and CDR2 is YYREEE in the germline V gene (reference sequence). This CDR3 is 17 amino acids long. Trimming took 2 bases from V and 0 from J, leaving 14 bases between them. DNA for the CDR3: TGTGCCAGCAGCTTCGGAACGGGGTTGTCAACTAATGAAAAACTGTTTTTT. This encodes CASSFGTGLSTNEKLFF.

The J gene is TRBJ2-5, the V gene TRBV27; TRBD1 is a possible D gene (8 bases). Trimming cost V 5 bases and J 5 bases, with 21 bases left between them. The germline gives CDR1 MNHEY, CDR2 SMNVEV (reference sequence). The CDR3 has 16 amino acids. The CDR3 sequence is CASSPNRGGIIETQYF. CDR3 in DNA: TGTGCCAGCAGTCCCAACAGGGGGGGAATAATTGAGACCCAGTACTTC.

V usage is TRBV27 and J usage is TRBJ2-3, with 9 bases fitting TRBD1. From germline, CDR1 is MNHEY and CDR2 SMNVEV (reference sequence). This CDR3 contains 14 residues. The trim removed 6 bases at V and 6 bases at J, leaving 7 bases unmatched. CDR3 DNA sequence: TGTGCCAGCAGGAACAGGGGGCGGCTTGATACGCAGTATTTT. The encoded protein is CASRNRGRLDTQYF.

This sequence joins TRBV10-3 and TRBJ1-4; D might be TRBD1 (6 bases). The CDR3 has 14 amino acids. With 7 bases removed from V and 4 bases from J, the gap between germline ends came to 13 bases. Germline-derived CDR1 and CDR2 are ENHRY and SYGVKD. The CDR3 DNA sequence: TGTGCCATCAAGCGGGGCAGGGGTAATGAAAAACTGTTTTTT. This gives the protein CAIKRGRGNEKLFF.

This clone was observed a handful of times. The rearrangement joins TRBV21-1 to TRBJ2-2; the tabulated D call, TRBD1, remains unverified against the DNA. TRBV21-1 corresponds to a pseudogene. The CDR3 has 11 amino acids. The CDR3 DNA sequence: TGTGCCAGCACCAGCACCGGGGAGCTGTTTTTT. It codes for CASTSTGELFF.

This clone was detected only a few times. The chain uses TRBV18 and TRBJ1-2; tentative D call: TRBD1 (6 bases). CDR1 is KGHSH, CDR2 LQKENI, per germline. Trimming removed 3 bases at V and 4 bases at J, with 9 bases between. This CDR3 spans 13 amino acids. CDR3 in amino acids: CASSPGQSYGYTF. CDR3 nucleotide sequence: TGTGCCAGCTCACCTGGACAGAGCTATGGCTACACCTTC.

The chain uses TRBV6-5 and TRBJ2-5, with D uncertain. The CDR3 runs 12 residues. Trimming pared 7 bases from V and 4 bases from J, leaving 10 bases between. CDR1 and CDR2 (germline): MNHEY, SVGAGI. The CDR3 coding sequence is TGTGCCAGCACCCCTAGAGGAGAGACCCAGTACTTC. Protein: CASTPRGETQYF.

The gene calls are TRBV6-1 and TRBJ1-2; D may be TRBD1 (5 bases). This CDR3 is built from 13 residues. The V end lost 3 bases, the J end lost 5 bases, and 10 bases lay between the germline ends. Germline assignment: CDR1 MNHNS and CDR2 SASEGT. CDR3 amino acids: CASSDPAGYGYTF. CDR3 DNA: TGTGCCAGCAGTGATCCCGCAGGGTATGGCTACACCTTC.

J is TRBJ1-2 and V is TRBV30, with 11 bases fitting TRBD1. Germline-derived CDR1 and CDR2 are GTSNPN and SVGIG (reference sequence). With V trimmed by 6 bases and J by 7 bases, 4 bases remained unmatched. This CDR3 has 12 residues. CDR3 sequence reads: CACRTGGSGYTF. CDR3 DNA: TGTGCCTGTAGGACAGGGGGCTCTGGCTACACCTTC. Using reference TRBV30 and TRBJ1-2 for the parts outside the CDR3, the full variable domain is SQTIHQWPATLVQPVGSPLSLECTVEGTSNPNLYWYRQAAGRGLQLLFYSVGIGQISSEVPQNLSASRPQDRQFILSSKKLLLSDSGFYLCACRTGGSGYTFGSGTRLTVV.

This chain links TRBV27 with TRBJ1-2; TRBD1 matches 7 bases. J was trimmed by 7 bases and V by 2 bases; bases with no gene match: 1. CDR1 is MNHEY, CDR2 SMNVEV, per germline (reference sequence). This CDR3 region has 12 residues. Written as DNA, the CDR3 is TGTGCCAGCAGTTTAGACAGGGTTGGCTACACCTTC. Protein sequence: CASSLDRVGYTF.

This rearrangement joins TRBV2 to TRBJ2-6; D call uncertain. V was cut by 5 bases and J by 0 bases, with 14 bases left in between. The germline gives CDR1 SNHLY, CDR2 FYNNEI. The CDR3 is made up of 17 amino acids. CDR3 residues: CASSINLASSGANVLTF. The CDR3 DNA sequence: TGTGCCAGCAGTATCAACCTTGCGAGCTCTGGGGCCAACGTCCTGACTTTC.

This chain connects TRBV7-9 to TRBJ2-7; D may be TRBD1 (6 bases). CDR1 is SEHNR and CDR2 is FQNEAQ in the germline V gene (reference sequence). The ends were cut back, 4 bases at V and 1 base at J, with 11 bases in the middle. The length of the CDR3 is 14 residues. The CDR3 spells CASSSRGLSYEQYF. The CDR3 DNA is TGTGCCAGCAGCTCCAGGGGCCTGTCCTACGAGCAGTACTTC.

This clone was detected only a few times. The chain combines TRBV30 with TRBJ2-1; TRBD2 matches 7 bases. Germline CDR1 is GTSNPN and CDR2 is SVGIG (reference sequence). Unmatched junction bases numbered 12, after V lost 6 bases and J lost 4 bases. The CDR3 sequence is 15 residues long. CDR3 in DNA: TGTGCCTGCCGGCGCGGGGGACTACTTTACAATGAGCAGTTCTTC. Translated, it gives CACRRGGLLYNEQFF.

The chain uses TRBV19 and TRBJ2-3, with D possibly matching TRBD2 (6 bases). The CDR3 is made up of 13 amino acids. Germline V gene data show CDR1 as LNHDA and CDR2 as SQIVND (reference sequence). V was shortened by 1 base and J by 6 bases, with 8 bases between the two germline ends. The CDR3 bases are TGTGCCAGTAGTATAGGGAGGGGCGATACGCAGTATTTT. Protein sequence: CASSIGRGDTQYF. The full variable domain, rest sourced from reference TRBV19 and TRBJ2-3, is DGGITQSPKYLFRKEGQNVTLSCEQNLNHDAMYWYRQDPGQGLRLIYYSQIVNDFQKGDIAEGYSVSREKKESFPLTVTSAQKNPTAFYLCASSIGRGDTQYFGPGTRLTVL.